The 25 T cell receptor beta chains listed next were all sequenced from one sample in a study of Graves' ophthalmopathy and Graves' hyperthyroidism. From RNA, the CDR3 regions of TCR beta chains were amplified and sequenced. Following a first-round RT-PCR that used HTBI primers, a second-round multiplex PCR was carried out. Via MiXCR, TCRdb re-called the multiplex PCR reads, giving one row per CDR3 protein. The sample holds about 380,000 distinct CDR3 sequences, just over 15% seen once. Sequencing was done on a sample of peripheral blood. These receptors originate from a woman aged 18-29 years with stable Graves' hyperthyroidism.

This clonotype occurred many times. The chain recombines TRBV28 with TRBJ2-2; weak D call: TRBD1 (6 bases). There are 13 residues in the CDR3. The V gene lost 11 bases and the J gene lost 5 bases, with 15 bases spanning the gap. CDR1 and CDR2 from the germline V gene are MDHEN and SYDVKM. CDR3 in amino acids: CACQGGYTGELFF. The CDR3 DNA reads TGTGCCTGCCAAGGGGGTTATACCGGGGAGCTGTTTTTT.

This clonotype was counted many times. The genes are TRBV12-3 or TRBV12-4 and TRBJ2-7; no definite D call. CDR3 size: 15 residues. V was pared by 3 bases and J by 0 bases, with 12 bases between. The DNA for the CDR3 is TGTGCCAGCAGTTTTCACTCCCCGTCCTCCTACGAGCAGTACTTC. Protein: CASSFHSPSSYEQYF.

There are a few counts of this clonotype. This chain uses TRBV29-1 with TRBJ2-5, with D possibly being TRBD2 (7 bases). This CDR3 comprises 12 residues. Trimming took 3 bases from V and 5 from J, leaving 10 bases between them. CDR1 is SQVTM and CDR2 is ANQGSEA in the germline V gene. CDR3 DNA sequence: TGCAGCGTTGAGAGGGGGGGCGAGACCCAGTACTTC. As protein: CSVERGGETQYF.

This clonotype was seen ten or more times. CDR3 region: CASSHWASQGGELFF. The CDR3 bases are TGTGCCAGCAGCCATTGGGCTAGCCAGGGCGGGGAGCTGTTTTTT. This rearrangement joins TRBV11-2 to TRBJ2-2; D is possibly TRBD1 or TRBD2 (5 bases each). The length of the CDR3 is 15 residues. The germline gives CDR1 SGHAT, CDR2 FQNNGV. The germline V and J ends were trimmed by 5 bases and 7 bases, with 17 bases remaining between them. The full variable domain, completed using reference TRBV11-2 and TRBJ2-2, is EAGVAQSPRYKIIEKRQSVAFWCNPISGHATLYWYQQILGQGPKLLIQFQNNGVVDDSQLPKDRFSAERLKGVDSTLKIQPAKLEDSAVYLCASSHWASQGGELFFGEGSRLTVL.

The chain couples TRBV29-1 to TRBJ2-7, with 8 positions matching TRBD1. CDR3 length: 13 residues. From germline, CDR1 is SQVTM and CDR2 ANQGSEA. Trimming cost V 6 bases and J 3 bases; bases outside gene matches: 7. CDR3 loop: CSVSQGANYEQYF. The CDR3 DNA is TGCAGCGTCTCTCAGGGGGCGAACTACGAGCAGTACTTC.

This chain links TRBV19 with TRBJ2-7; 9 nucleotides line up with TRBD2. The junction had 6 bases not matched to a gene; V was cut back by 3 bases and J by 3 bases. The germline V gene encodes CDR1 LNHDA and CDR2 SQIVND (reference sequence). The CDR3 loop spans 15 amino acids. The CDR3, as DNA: TGTGCCAGTAGTATGGGGACTAGCTCCTTCTACGAGCAGTACTTC. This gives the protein CASSMGTSSFYEQYF.

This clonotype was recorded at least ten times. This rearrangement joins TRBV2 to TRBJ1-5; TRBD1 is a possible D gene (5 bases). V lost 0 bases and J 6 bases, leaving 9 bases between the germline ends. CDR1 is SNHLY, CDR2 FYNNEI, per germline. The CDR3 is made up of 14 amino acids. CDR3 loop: CASSEAGATQPQHF. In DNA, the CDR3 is TGTGCCAGCAGTGAAGCAGGGGCTACTCAGCCCCAGCATTTT.

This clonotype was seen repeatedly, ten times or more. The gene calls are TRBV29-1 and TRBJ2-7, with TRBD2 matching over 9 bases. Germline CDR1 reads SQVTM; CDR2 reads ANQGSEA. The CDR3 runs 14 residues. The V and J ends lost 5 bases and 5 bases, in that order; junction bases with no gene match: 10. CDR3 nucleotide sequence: TGCAGCGTTTCCCTGAGCGGGGGGCACAACGAGCAGTACTTC. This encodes CSVSLSGGHNEQYF.

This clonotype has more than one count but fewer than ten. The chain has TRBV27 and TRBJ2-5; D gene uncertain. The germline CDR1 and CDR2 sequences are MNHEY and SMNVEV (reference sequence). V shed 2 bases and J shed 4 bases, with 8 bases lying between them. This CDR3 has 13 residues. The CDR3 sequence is CASSLKYGETQYF. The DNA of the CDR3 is TGTGCCAGCAGTTTAAAGTATGGAGAGACCCAGTACTTC.

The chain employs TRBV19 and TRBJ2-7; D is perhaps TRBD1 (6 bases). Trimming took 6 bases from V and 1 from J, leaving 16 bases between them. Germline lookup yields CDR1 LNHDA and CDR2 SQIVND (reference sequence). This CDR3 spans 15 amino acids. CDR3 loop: CASSSWDTRSYEQYF. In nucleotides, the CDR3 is TGTGCCAGTAGCTCCTGGGACACCCGTTCCTACGAGCAGTACTTC.

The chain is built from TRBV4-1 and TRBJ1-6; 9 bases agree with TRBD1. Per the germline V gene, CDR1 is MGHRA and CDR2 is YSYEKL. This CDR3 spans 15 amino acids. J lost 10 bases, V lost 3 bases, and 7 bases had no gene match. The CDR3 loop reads CASSQTGGRLSPLHF. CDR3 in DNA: TGCGCCAGCAGCCAGACAGGGGGGAGGTTGTCACCCCTCCACTTT.

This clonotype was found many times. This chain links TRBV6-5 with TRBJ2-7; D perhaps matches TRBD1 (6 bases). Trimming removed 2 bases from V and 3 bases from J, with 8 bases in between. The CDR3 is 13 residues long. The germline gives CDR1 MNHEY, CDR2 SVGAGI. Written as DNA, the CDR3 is TGTGCCAGCAGTTACACGGACAGCTACGAGCAGTACTTC. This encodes CASSYTDSYEQYF.

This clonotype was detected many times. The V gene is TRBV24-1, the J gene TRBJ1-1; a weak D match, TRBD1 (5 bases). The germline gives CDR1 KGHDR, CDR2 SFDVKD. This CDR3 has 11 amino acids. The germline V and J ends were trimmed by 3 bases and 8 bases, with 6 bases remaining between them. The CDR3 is CATSDRGEAFF. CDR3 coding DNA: TGTGCCACCAGTGATCGGGGGGAAGCTTTCTTT.

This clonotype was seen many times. The CDR3 reads CASSLMAGSDSPLHF. In DNA, the CDR3 is TGTGCCAGCAGCTTAATGGCTGGGAGTGACTCACCCCTCCACTTT. This chain links TRBV7-3 with TRBJ1-6, with D hard to call. Germline CDR1 SGHTA, CDR2 FQGTGA. V dropped 1 base and J dropped 10 bases, with 14 bases sitting between them. This CDR3 region has 15 residues.

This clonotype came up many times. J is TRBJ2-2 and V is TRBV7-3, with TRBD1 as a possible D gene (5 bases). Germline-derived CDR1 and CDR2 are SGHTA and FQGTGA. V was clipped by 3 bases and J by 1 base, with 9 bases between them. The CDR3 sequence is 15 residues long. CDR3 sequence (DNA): TGTGCCAGCAGCTTCCAGGGTCTGAACACCGGGGAGCTGTTTTTT. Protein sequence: CASSFQGLNTGELFF.

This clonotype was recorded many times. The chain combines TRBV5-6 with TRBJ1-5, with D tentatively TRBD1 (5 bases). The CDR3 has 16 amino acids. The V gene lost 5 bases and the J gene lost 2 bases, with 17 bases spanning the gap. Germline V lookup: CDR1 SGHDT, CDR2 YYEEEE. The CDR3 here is CASSSTLQGGNQPQHF. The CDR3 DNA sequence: TGTGCCAGCAGTTCTACTCTGCAGGGCGGCAATCAGCCCCAGCATTTT.

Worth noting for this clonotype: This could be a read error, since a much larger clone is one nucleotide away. The CDR3, as DNA: TGTGCCAGCAGTGTGGAGGGGCACTATGGCTACGCCTTC. Protein: CASSVEGHYGYAF. The V gene is TRBV6-1, the J gene TRBJ1-2, with a weak D call TRBD1 (5 bases). This CDR3 has 13 amino acids. Germline lookup yields CDR1 MNHNS and CDR2 SASEGT.

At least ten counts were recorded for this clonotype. In nucleotides, the CDR3 is TGTGCCAGCAGTGTGGGGCAGGGCCTAGGGAACACTGAAGCTTTCTTT. Residues: CASSVGQGLGNTEAFF. The V and J genes are TRBV6-1 and TRBJ1-1; TRBD1 is a possible D gene (5 bases). V dropped 4 bases and J dropped 1 base, with 16 bases sitting between them. In germline, CDR1 is MNHNS, CDR2 SASEGT. This CDR3 has 16 residues.

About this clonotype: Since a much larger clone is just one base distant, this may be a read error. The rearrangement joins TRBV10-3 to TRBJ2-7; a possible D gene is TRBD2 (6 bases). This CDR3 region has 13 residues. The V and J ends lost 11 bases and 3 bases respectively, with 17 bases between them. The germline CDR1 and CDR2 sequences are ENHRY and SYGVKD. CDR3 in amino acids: CACGTGDIYEQYF. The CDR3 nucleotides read TGTGCCTGCGGGACCGGTGATATCTACGAGCAGTACTTC.

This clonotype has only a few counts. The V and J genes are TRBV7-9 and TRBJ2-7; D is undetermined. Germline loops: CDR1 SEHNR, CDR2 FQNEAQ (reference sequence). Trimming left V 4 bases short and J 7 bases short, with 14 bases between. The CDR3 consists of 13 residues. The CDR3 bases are TGTGCCAGCAGCTCATCGGCCCTTGGGGAGCAGTACTTC. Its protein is CASSSSALGEQYF. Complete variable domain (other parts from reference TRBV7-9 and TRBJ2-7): DTGVSQNPRHKITKRGQNVTFRCDPISEHNRLYWYRQTLGQGPEFLTYFQNEAQLEKSRLLSDRFSAERPKGSFSTLEIQRTEQGDSAMYLCASSSSALGEQYFGPGTRLTVT.

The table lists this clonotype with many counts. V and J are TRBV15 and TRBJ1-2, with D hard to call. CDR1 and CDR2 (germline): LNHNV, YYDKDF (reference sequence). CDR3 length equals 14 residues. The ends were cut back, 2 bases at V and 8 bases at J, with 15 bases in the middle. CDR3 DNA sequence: TGTGCCACCAGCAGACAAGGCGCGGTACGGGGCTACACCTTC. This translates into CATSRQGAVRGYTF.

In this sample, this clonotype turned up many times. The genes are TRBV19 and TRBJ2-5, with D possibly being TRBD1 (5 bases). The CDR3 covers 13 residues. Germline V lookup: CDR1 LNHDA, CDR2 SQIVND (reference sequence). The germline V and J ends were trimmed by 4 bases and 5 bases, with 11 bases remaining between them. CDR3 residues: CASSKGSWETQYF. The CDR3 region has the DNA TGTGCCAGTAGTAAGGGGTCGTGGGAGACCCAGTACTTC.

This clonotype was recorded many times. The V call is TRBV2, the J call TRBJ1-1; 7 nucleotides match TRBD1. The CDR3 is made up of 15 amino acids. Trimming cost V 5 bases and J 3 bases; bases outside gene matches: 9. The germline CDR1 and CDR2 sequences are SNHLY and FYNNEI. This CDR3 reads CASSPRTGFDTEAFF. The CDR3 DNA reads TGTGCCAGCAGTCCACGGACAGGATTCGACACTGAAGCTTTCTTT. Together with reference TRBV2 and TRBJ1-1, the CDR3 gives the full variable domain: EPEVTQTPSHQVTQMGQEVILRCVPISNHLYFYWYRQILGQKVEFLVSFYNNEISEKSEIFDDQFSVERPDGSNFTLKIRSTKLEDSAMYFCASSPRTGFDTEAFFGQGTRLTVV.

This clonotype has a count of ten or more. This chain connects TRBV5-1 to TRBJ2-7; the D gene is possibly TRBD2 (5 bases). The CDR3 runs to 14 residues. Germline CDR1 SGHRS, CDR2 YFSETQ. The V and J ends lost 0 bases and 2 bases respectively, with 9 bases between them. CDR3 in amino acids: CASSLVEGTYEQYF. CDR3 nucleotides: TGCGCCAGCAGCTTGGTTGAGGGAACCTACGAGCAGTACTTC.

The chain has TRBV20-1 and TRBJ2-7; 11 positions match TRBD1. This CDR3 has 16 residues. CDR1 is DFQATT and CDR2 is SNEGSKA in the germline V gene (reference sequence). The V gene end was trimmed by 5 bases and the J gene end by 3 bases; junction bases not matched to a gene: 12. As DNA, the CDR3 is TGCAGTGCTGTACCCCGCCGGGACAGGGGGGACTACGAGCAGTACTTC. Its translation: CSAVPRRDRGDYEQYF.